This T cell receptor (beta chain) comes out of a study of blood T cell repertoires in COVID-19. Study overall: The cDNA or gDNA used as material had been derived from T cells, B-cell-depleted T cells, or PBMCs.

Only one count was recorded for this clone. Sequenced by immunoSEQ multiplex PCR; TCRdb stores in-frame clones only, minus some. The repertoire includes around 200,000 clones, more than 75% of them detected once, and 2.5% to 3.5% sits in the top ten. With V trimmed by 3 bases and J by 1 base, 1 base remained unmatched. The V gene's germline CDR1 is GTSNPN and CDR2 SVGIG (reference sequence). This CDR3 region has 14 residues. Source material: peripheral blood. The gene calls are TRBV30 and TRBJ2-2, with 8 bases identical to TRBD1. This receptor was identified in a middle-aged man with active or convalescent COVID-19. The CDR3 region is CAWRGTGNTGELFF. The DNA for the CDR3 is TGTGCCTGGAGGGGGACAGGGAACACCGGGGAGCTGTTTTTT.